This T cell receptor (beta chain) was sequenced in a study of T cell responses to AZD1222 COVID-19 vaccine. Across the study: Pooling was applied to second doses at about 4 or about 12 weeks.

Germline V gene lookup returns CDR1 LGHNA and CDR2 YNFKEQ. This CDR3 spans 12 amino acids. Between the trimmed V and J ends, which lost 8 bases and 6 bases, there was a span of 13 bases. As regards this clone: Its antigen is not known.

Clones were sequenced by immunoSEQ multiplex PCR, and TCRdb holds only the in-frame ones, with some missing. The sample includes tens of thousands of clones, 70% to 90% of them seen just once. Overall study findings and caveats: Only six or seven AZD1222 recipients were seropositive at baseline. Clonal diversity may have been underestimated in mostly white British donors.

The specimen comprised peripheral blood, sampled on day 0 of AZD1222 vaccination. The rearrangement uses TRBV4-2 and TRBJ1-1; D call uncertain. This receptor was obtained from an adult in good health. In DNA, the CDR3 is TGTGCCAGCGGGAGTAAGGGCGCTGAAGCTTTCTTT. Translating it yields CASGSKGAEAFF.